Listed here are 6 T cell receptor beta chains from one sample, sequenced in a study of response to subunit inactivated influenza vaccine. TCRdb re-analysed the RT-PCR reads in MiXCR, keeping a single row per CDR3 protein. The data show fewer than 550,000 distinct CDR3 sequences, about 25% seen once. This specimen was CD4+ T cells sorted from PBMCs, taken around 5 days after vaccination. Every receptor here comes from a man aged 45-65 years who received an inactivated influenza vaccine.

There are a few counts of this clonotype. The gene calls are TRBV6-2 or TRBV6-3 and TRBJ1-1; D possibly corresponds to TRBD1 (6 bases). CDR3 length: 13 residues. Germline values: CDR1 MNHEY, CDR2 SVGEGT. V was pared by 10 bases and J by 4 bases, with 16 bases between. CDR3 in amino acids: CATALDSVTEAFF. In nucleotides, the CDR3 is TGTGCCACCGCTTTGGACAGCGTCACTGAAGCTTTCTTT.

The sample holds one count of this clonotype. J is TRBJ2-4 and V is TRBV28; 14 bases fit TRBD2. V shed 4 bases and J 4 bases; nucleotides not matched to a gene: 6. The CDR3 sequence is 17 residues long. From germline, CDR1 is MDHEN and CDR2 SYDVKM. The CDR3 here is CASSSGTSGSPKNIQYF. The CDR3 region has the DNA TGTGCCAGCAGTTCCGGGACTAGCGGGAGCCCTAAAAACATTCAGTACTTC.

V gene TRBV15 combines with J gene TRBJ2-7; possibly TRBD2 for D (6 bases). Germline CDR1 LNHNV, CDR2 YYDKDF (reference sequence). V lost 2 bases, J lost 4 bases, and 15 bases lay in between. The CDR3 contains 15 residues. The CDR3 region is CATSRTPGGSYEQYF. The CDR3 coding sequence is TGTGCCACCAGCAGAACCCCCGGGGGATCTTACGAGCAGTACTTC.

This chain joins TRBV7-2 and TRBJ1-5; D uncertain. There are 14 residues in the CDR3. The germline V gene encodes CDR1 SGHTA and CDR2 FQGNSA. Trimming pared 0 bases from V and 6 bases from J, leaving 9 bases between. The CDR3 coding sequence is TGTGCCAGCAGCTTAGCTGGGAGGCGTCAGCCCCAGCATTTT. Amino acid sequence: CASSLAGRRQPQHF.

This clonotype showed up just a few times. The rearrangement links TRBV6-2 or TRBV6-3 to TRBJ1-2; D uncertain. The CDR3 loop spans 12 amino acids. V lost 6 bases, J lost 8 bases, and 13 bases lay in between. CDR1 and CDR2 (germline): MNHEY, SVGEGT. The CDR3 sequence is CASRTAGSGYTF. For the CDR3, the DNA is TGTGCCAGCAGGACGGCGGGGAGCGGCTACACCTTC.

V gene TRBV7-2 combines with J gene TRBJ2-1, with D unclear. V shed 1 base and J shed 8 bases, with 12 bases lying between them. CDR1 SGHTA and CDR2 FQGNSA come from the germline V gene. This CDR3 contains 14 residues. CDR3 in DNA: TGTGCCAGCAGCTTAGTTCGCCTTACCCATGAGCAGTTCTTC. It is translated as CASSLVRLTHEQFF.